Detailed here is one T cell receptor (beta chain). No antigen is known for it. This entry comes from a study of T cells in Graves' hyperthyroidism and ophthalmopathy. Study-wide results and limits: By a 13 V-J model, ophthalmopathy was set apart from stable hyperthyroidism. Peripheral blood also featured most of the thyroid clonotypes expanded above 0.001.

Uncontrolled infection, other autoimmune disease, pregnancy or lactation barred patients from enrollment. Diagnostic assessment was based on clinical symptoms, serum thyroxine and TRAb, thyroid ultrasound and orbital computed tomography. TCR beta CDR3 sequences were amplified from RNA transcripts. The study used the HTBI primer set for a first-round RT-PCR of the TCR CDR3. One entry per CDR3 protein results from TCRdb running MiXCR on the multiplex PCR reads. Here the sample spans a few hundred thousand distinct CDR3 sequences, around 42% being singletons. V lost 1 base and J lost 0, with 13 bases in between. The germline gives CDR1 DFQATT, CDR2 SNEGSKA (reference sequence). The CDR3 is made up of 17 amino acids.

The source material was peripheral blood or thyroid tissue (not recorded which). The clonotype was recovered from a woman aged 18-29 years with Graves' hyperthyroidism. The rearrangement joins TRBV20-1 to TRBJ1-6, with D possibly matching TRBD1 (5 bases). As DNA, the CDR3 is TGCAGTGCTAGAGTCGAGGACACGAGCTCCTATAATTCACCCCTCCACTTT. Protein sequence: CSARVEDTSSYNSPLHF.